Below, 21 T cell receptor beta chains from the same sample are listed, as sequenced in a study of identifying expanded T cells in peripheral blood. TCRdb keeps only in-frame clones here, not all; method: immunoSEQ multiplex PCR. This sample yields about 86,000 clones, of which roughly 88% are seen a single time; around 5.9% belongs to the top ten. Sequencing was performed on blood. These TCRs come from a person aged 18 to 69 in good health.

The chain joins TRBV2 to TRBJ1-1, with D uncertain. Germline V gene sequence: CDR1 SNHLY, CDR2 FYNNEI. The V end was cut by 7 bases, the J end by 1 base, with 10 bases between. This CDR3 contains 13 residues. In DNA, the CDR3 is TGTGCCAGCACCAGCACGGGGAACACTGAAGCTTTCTTT. The encoded protein is CASTSTGNTEAFF.

The J gene is TRBJ1-2, the V gene TRBV7-9, with D possibly TRBD1 on 5 matching bases. The V end lost 3 bases, the J end lost 2 bases, and 16 bases lay between the germline ends. The germline V gene has CDR1 SEHNR and CDR2 FQNEAQ (reference sequence). The CDR3 has 16 amino acids. The CDR3 spells CASSFWGLPGNYGYTF. Written as DNA, the CDR3 is TGTGCCAGCAGCTTTTGGGGCCTGCCCGGGAACTATGGCTACACCTTC. The full variable domain, its missing parts supplied by reference TRBV7-9 and TRBJ1-2, is DTGVSQNPRHKITKRGQNVTFRCDPISEHNRLYWYRQTLGQGPEFLTYFQNEAQLEKSRLLSDRFSAERPKGSFSTLEIQRTEQGDSAMYLCASSFWGLPGNYGYTFGSGTRLTVV.

CDR3 region: CASSPGTSGGPNTGELFF. The CDR3 bases are TGTGCCAGCAGCCCCGGGACTAGCGGGGGACCGAACACCGGGGAGCTGTTTTTT. The chain has TRBV7-9 and TRBJ2-2; 14 bases fit TRBD2. Per the germline V gene, CDR1 is SEHNR and CDR2 is FQNEAQ (reference sequence). With 5 bases clipped from V and 0 bases from J, the junction kept 5 bases outside the gene matches. The CDR3 spans 18 residues. The complete variable domain, with remaining parts taken from reference TRBV7-9 and TRBJ2-2, reads DTGVSQNPRHKITKRGQNVTFRCDPISEHNRLYWYRQTLGQGPEFLTYFQNEAQLEKSRLLSDRFSAERPKGSFSTLEIQRTEQGDSAMYLCASSPGTSGGPNTGELFFGEGSRLTVL.

This clone appeared a single time. This rearrangement joins TRBV4-2 to TRBJ1-4; D unresolved. The germline gives CDR1 LGHNA, CDR2 YNFKEQ. The ends were cut back, 2 bases at V and 0 bases at J, with 7 bases in the middle. The CDR3 extends over 15 amino acids. The CDR3 bases are TGTGCCAGCAGCCAACAGAGAGCAACTAATGAAAAACTGTTTTTT. This codes for CASSQQRATNEKLFF.

The chain uses TRBV19 and TRBJ2-7; 7 bases match TRBD1. Germline lookup yields CDR1 LNHDA and CDR2 SQIVND (reference sequence). CDR3 size: 14 residues. V lost 7 bases, J lost 1 base, and 7 bases stayed unmatched. CDR3 sequence reads: CASIVRDRSYEQYF. The DNA of the CDR3 is TGTGCCAGTATCGTCCGGGACAGATCCTACGAGCAGTACTTC.

The chain has TRBV5-1 and TRBJ2-1; D may correspond to TRBD1 or TRBD2 (5 bases each). The CDR3 sequence is 14 residues long. Between the trimmed V and J ends, which lost 0 bases and 6 bases, there was a span of 10 bases. CDR1 is SGHRS and CDR2 is YFSETQ in the germline V gene. CDR3 in amino acids: CASSLDGGSNEQFF. Here the CDR3 DNA reads TGCGCCAGCAGCTTGGATGGGGGAAGCAATGAGCAGTTCTTC.

The CDR3 sequence is CASRAGLGSTEAFF. The CDR3 bases are TGTGCCAGCAGGGCCGGACTCGGCAGCACTGAAGCTTTCTTT. The chain uses TRBV2 and TRBJ1-1; D not certain. This CDR3 has 14 residues. CDR1 and CDR2 (germline): SNHLY, FYNNEI. The V and J ends lost 6 bases and 4 bases respectively, with 15 bases between them.

J is TRBJ1-2 and V is TRBV6-6; D is unclear. The CDR3 consists of 14 residues. V was clipped by 2 bases and J by 4 bases, with 11 bases between them. Germline CDR1 and CDR2: MNHNY and SVGAGI (reference sequence). CDR3 coding DNA: TGTGCCAGCAGTTACCCAAGTGAAAGCTATGGCTACACCTTC. Amino acid sequence: CASSYPSESYGYTF.

The genes are TRBV4-2 and TRBJ1-3; no clear D. In germline, CDR1 is LGHNA, CDR2 YNFKEQ. Trimming took off 0 bases at V and 0 bases at J, with 15 bases between the two ends. This CDR3 contains 18 residues. CDR3 DNA: TGTGCCAGCAGCCAAGATATACTCGGGGTAGCCTCTGGAAACACCATATATTTT. It translates to CASSQDILGVASGNTIYF.

The chain carries TRBV6-5 and TRBJ1-2; no definite D call. Germline values: CDR1 MNHEY, CDR2 SVGAGI. This CDR3 has 15 amino acids. With 0 bases removed from V and 0 bases from J, the gap between germline ends came to 8 bases. The CDR3 protein is CASSYSADSNYGYTF. In DNA, the CDR3 is TGTGCCAGCAGTTACTCCGCGGATTCTAACTATGGCTACACCTTC.

The V and J genes are TRBV14 and TRBJ1-2; a possible D gene is TRBD1 (5 bases). V dropped 2 bases and J dropped 4 bases, with 11 bases sitting between them. Germline V CDR1 and CDR2: SGHDN, FVKESK. The CDR3 sequence is 14 residues long. CDR3 protein: CASSQLIDSYGYTF. DNA of the CDR3: TGTGCCAGCAGCCAACTCATCGACAGCTATGGCTACACCTTC.

The V gene is TRBV19, the J gene TRBJ1-2, with unresolved D. Germline CDR1 is LNHDA and CDR2 is SQIVND (reference sequence). The CDR3 is 17 amino acids. Trimming cost V 5 bases and J 2 bases, with 21 bases left between them. CDR3 coding DNA: TGTGCCAGTAGTCCCTCTGGTAAGGGCAGAGGGAACTATGGCTACACCTTC. Its translation: CASSPSGKGRGNYGYTF.

V and J are TRBV15 and TRBJ1-3; D is unresolved. Germline values: CDR1 LNHNV, CDR2 YYDKDF (reference sequence). The length of the CDR3 is 15 residues. Trimming took off 0 bases at V and 4 bases at J, with 10 bases between the two ends. In DNA, the CDR3 is TGTGCCACCAGCAGAGATCTTGGATCAGGAAACACCATATATTTT. It codes for CATSRDLGSGNTIYF.

J is TRBJ2-3 and V is TRBV14, with 11 nucleotides matching TRBD2. The germline gives CDR1 SGHDN, CDR2 FVKESK. The CDR3 is 16 amino acids. The V gene end was trimmed by 5 bases and the J gene end by 3 bases; junction bases not matched to a gene: 7. CDR3 amino acids: CASSRTTSGSTDTQYF. The CDR3 DNA reads TGTGCCAGCAGCAGGACTACTAGCGGGAGTACAGATACGCAGTATTTT.

The chain carries TRBV7-3 and TRBJ2-3, with a weak D call TRBD2 (6 bases). The CDR3 has 14 residues. Per germline, CDR1 SGHTA and CDR2 FQGTGA. V dropped 6 bases and J dropped 3 bases, with 13 bases sitting between them. The chain's CDR3 is CASRPGGATDTQYF. The CDR3 DNA follows: TGTGCCAGCAGGCCCGGAGGGGCGACAGATACGCAGTATTTT. Complete variable domain (other parts from reference TRBV7-3 and TRBJ2-3): GAGVSQTPSNKVTEKGKYVELRCDPISGHTALYWYRQSLGQGPEFLIYFQGTGAADDSGLPNDRFFAVRPEGSVSTLKIQRTERGDSAVYLCASRPGGATDTQYFGPGTRLTVL.

This clone is a singleton in its sample. V gene TRBV6-1 combines with J gene TRBJ1-3, with a weak D call TRBD1 (5 bases). The CDR3 runs 15 residues. V was clipped by 2 bases and J by 0 bases, with 8 bases between them. Germline V gene lookup returns CDR1 MNHNS and CDR2 SASEGT. CDR3 in amino acids: CASSEIGTSGNTIYF. In nucleotides, the CDR3 is TGTGCCAGCAGTGAAATAGGGACCTCTGGAAACACCATATATTTT.

This rearrangement joins TRBV2 to TRBJ2-7, with TRBD2 matching 7 bases. This CDR3 contains 14 residues. V gave up 7 bases and J gave up 2 bases; unmatched junction bases: 8. Germline CDR1 reads SNHLY; CDR2 reads FYNNEI. DNA for the CDR3: TGTGCCAGCACGGGGGGATCACGGACCTACGAGCAGTACTTC. This encodes CASTGGSRTYEQYF. Based on the CDR3 plus reference TRBV2 and TRBJ2-7, the full variable domain is EPEVTQTPSHQVTQMGQEVILRCVPISNHLYFYWYRQILGQKVEFLVSFYNNEISEKSEIFDDQFSVERPDGSNFTLKIRSTKLEDSAMYFCASTGGSRTYEQYFGPGTRLTVT.

The V and J genes are TRBV18 and TRBJ1-2; D might be TRBD1 (6 bases). V was pared by 0 bases and J by 5 bases, with 10 bases between. Germline-derived CDR1 and CDR2 are KGHSH and LQKENI. The CDR3 has 14 residues. The CDR3 protein is CASSPPGARYGYTF. The DNA for the CDR3 is TGTGCCAGCTCACCACCGGGGGCGAGGTATGGCTACACCTTC.

V and J are TRBV5-6 and TRBJ2-1; D is uncertain. CDR3 length: 12 residues. The ends were cut back, 2 bases at V and 7 bases at J, with 7 bases in the middle. Germline CDR1 reads SGHDT; CDR2 reads YYEEEE. CDR3 DNA sequence: TGTGCCAGCAGCTTAGAATATAATGAGCAGTTCTTC. Protein: CASSLEYNEQFF.

The chain employs TRBV7-2 and TRBJ2-5; D unclear. Germline CDR1 and CDR2: SGHTA and FQGNSA. Trimming cost V 2 bases and J 2 bases, with 6 bases left between them. This CDR3 is 13 amino acids long. CDR3 nucleotide sequence: TGTGCCAGCAGCTTACAGCTACAAGAGACCCAGTACTTC. Residues: CASSLQLQETQYF.

The rearrangement joins TRBV6-6 to TRBJ1-2; D possibly corresponds to TRBD1 (5 bases). The germline V gene has CDR1 MNHNY and CDR2 SVGAGI (reference sequence). The V and J ends lost 0 bases and 6 bases respectively, with 14 bases between them. The CDR3 is made up of 15 amino acids. CDR3 amino acids: CASSYSSTGGNGYTF. In nucleotides, the CDR3 is TGTGCCAGCAGTTACTCGAGTACTGGGGGGAATGGCTACACCTTC.